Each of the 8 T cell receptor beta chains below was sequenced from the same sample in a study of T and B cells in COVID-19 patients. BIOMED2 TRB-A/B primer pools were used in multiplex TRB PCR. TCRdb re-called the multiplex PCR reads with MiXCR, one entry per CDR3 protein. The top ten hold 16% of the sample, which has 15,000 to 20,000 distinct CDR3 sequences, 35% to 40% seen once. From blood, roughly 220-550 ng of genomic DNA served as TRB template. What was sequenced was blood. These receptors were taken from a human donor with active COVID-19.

DNA of the CDR3: TGTGCCAGCAGTGAGATTGTCGCGACAGCCGGGGAGCTGTTTTTT. Protein sequence: CASSEIVATAGELFF. J is TRBJ2-2 and V is TRBV6-1; perhaps TRBD1 as D (5 bases). The CDR3 loop spans 15 amino acids. Trimming shortened V by 3 bases and J by 6 bases, and 14 bases separated the two germline ends. Germline-derived CDR1 and CDR2 are MNHNS and SASEGT.

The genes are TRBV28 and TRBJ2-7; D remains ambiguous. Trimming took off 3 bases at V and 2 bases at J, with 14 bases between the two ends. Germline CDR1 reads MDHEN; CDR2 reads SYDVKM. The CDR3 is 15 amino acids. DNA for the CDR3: TGTGCCAGCAGTTTCGCCGACGGTCGTCCCTACGAGCAGTACTTC. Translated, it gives CASSFADGRPYEQYF.

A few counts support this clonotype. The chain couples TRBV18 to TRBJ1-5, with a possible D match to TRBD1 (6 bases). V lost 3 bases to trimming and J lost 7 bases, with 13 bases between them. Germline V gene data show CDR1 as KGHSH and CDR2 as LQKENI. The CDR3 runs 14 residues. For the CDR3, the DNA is TGTGCCAGCTCACCTTACAGGGACAAACAGCCCCAGCATTTT. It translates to CASSPYRDKQPQHF.

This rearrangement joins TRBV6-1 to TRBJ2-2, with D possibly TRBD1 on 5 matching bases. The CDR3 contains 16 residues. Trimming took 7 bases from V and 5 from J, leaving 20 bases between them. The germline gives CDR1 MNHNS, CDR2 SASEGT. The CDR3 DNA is TGTGCCAGCAATTCCTGGGGAACAGGAAGGACCGGGGAGCTGTTTTTT. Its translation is CASNSWGTGRTGELFF.

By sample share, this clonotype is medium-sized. The CDR3 nucleotides read TGCAGCGTTGCCAGCGACAATGAGCAGTTCTTC. This translates into CSVASDNEQFF. The V gene is TRBV29-1, the J gene TRBJ2-1; D unresolved. V dropped 4 bases and J dropped 5 bases, with 6 bases sitting between them. This CDR3 is built from 11 residues. CDR1 and CDR2 from the germline V gene are SQVTM and ANQGSEA.

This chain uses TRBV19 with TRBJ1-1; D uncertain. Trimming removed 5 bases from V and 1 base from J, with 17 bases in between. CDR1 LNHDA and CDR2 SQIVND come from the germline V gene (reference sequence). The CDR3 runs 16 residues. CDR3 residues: CASSVSFSTANTEAFF. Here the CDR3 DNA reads TGTGCCAGTAGTGTCTCGTTCAGTACAGCGAACACTGAAGCTTTCTTT.

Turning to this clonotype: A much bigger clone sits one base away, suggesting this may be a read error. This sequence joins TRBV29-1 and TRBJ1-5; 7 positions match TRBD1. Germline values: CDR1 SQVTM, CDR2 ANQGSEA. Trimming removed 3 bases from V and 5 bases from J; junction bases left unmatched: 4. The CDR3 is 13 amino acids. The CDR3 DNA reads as TGCAGCGTTGAGCAGGGGGGGGATCAGCCCCAGCATTTT. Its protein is CSVEQGGDQPQHF.

The CDR3 DNA reads TGTGCCAGCAGTTTAACCCCCCAAAACATTCAGTACTTC. It is translated as CASSLTPQNIQYF. The V call is TRBV12-3 or TRBV12-4, the J call TRBJ2-4, with no clear D. The V end was cut by 2 bases, the J end by 5 bases, with 7 bases between. This CDR3 region has 13 residues.